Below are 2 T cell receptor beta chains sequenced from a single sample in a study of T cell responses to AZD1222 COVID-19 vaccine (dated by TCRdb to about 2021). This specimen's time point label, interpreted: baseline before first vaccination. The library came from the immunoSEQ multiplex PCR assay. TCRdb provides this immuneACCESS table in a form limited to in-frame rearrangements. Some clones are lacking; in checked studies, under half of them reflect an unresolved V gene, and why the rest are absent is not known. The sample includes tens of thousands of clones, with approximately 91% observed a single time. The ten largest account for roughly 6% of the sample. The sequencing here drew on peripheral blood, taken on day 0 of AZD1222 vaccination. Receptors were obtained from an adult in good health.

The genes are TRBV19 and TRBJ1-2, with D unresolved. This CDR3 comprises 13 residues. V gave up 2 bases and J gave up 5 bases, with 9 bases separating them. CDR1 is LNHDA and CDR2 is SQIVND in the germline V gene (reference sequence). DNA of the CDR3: TGTGCCAGTAGTATACAAGGATCGTATGGCTACACCTTC. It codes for CASSIQGSYGYTF.

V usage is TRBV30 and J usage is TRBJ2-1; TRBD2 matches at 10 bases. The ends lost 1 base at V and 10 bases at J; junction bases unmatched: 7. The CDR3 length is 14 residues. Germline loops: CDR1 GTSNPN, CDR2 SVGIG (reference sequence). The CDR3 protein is CAWSAAGGSYEQFF. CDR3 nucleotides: TGTGCCTGGAGTGCAGCGGGAGGGTCGTACGAGCAGTTCTTC.